The 10 T cell receptor beta chains in this list originate from one sample, sequenced in a study of T-cell reconstitution after alpha-beta-depleted transplantation in children. Unique molecular identifiers were built into the TCRbeta library. From the PCR reads, TCRdb called clonotypes with MiXCR, one entry per CDR3 protein. The table lists approximately 490,000 distinct CDR3 sequences, approximately 13% of them singletons. Sequenced here: PBMCs from the stem cell graft donor, sampled from the stem cell graft. All receptors come from a human donor who donated a stem cell graft to a child with combined immunodeficiency.

The gene calls are TRBV12-3 or TRBV12-4 and TRBJ2-7; 11 positions agree with TRBD2. Unmatched junction bases numbered 14, after V lost 1 base and J lost 3 bases. The CDR3 is 19 amino acids. Here the CDR3 DNA reads TGTGCCAGCAGTTTAGTGGTAGCGGGAGGGCCCTCGAACCTCTACGAGCAGTACTTC. This encodes CASSLVVAGGPSNLYEQYF.

This clonotype was counted ten times or more. CDR3 region: CAWSRGNTGELFF. The CDR3 bases are TGTGCCTGGTCGAGGGGGAACACCGGGGAGCTGTTTTTT. The V gene is TRBV30, the J gene TRBJ2-2; D may match TRBD1 or TRBD2 (5 bases each). Trimming took off 5 bases at V and 1 base at J, with 8 bases between the two ends. CDR3 length equals 13 residues. Germline V gene sequence: CDR1 GTSNPN, CDR2 SVGIG (reference sequence).

J is TRBJ1-3 and V is TRBV7-9; D is unresolved. V shed 6 bases and J shed 2 bases, with 14 bases lying between them. The CDR3 is made up of 15 amino acids. Germline CDR1 is SEHNR and CDR2 is FQNEAQ (reference sequence). In DNA, the CDR3 is TGTGCCAGCAGACTGGGTGGAGGGACTGGAAACACCATATATTTT. It codes for CASRLGGGTGNTIYF.

In this sample, this clonotype turned up many times. One end of the junction does not line up with germline, which may come from a read error. For the CDR3, the DNA is TGCGCCAGCAGCTCGGGACTAGCGGGGTACAATGAGCAGTTCTTC. Protein sequence: CASSSGLAGYNEQFF. The rearrangement links TRBV12-3 or TRBV12-4 to TRBJ2-1; 13 nucleotides match TRBD2. This CDR3 is 15 amino acids long.

The gene calls are TRBV29-1 and TRBJ2-1, with a possible D match to TRBD2 (5 bases). V lost 4 bases and J lost 4, with 17 bases in between. This CDR3 comprises 15 residues. Germline V gives CDR1 SQVTM, CDR2 ANQGSEA. The CDR3 region is CSVVSPGLVYNEQFF. For the CDR3, the DNA is TGCAGCGTTGTATCTCCAGGACTCGTATACAATGAGCAGTTCTTC.

In its sample, this clonotype was seen a few times. The chain recombines TRBV30 with TRBJ2-1; D gene ambiguous. The CDR3 is made up of 12 amino acids. Trimming cost V 3 bases and J 8 bases, with 11 bases left between them. Germline assignment: CDR1 GTSNPN and CDR2 SVGIG (reference sequence). Here the CDR3 DNA reads TGTGCCTGGAGGGACGATGTAGATGAGCAGTTCTTC. Amino acids: CAWRDDVDEQFF.

The rearrangement uses TRBV30 and TRBJ1-2; D is unresolved. Trimming cost V 5 bases and J 8 bases, with 12 bases left between them. The CDR3 is 11 amino acids. Germline CDR1 and CDR2: GTSNPN and SVGIG (reference sequence). In DNA, the CDR3 is TGTGCCTGGGAGAACAAAGGGGGCTACACCTTC. Residues: CAWENKGGYTF.

This clonotype occurred many times. The genes are TRBV5-6 and TRBJ2-7; D might be TRBD1 or TRBD2, each matching 6 bases. CDR1 and CDR2 (germline): SGHDT, YYEEEE. This CDR3 spans 14 amino acids. V lost 2 bases and J 0 bases, leaving 9 bases between the germline ends. CDR3 coding DNA: TGTGCCAGCAGCTTAGGGGGGCACTCCTACGAGCAGTACTTC. Translated, it gives CASSLGGHSYEQYF.

This clonotype was picked up a small number of times. The J gene is TRBJ2-1, the V gene TRBV24-1; D is possibly TRBD2 (6 bases). The germline V gene has CDR1 KGHDR and CDR2 SFDVKD. V lost 6 bases and J lost 2, with 22 bases in between. CDR3 length: 18 residues. CDR3 DNA sequence: TGTGCCACCAGTCCTAAGGGGCGGGGAGCTCTTACCTACAATGAGCAGTTCTTC. Translating gives CATSPKGRGALTYNEQFF.

This clonotype was found a few times. The chain has TRBV5-1 and TRBJ2-3; D uncertain. The germline V and J ends were trimmed by 5 bases and 5 bases, with 15 bases remaining between them. The CDR3 extends over 14 amino acids. Looked up from germline, CDR1 is SGHRS and CDR2 is YFSETQ. This chain's CDR3 is CASRPGGGEDTQYF. The CDR3 DNA reads TGCGCCAGCAGACCCGGCGGTGGCGAAGATACGCAGTATTTT.